This passage covers 20 T cell receptor beta chains from one sample sequenced in a study of blood T cell repertoires in COVID-19 (TCRdb year 2020). To prepare the library, the immunoSEQ multiplex PCR assay was applied. The table was pulled from immuneACCESS by TCRdb, which kept in-frame rearrangements only. Such tables lose some clones; where checked, under half of the loss comes from unresolved V genes, and the rest has no known cause. The sample table lists about 170,000 clones, approximately 90% of them with a count of one. Jointly, the top ten make up 2% to 2.5% of the sample. The specimen sequenced was peripheral blood. These TCRs come from a man in his forties or fifties who had recovered from COVID-19.

The rearrangement links TRBV13 to TRBJ2-3; the D is unclear. Trimming removed 2 bases at V and 1 base at J, with 4 bases between. CDR3 size: 13 residues. Germline CDR1 is PRHDT and CDR2 is FYEKMQ (reference sequence). Written as DNA, the CDR3 is TGTGCCAGCAGCTTATTAGGCACAGATACGCAGTATTTT. This encodes CASSLLGTDTQYF.

The chain couples TRBV27 to TRBJ2-7; D uncertain. This CDR3 spans 15 amino acids. CDR1 is MNHEY and CDR2 is SMNVEV in the germline V gene (reference sequence). Trimming took off 2 bases at V and 0 bases at J, with 11 bases between the two ends. CDR3 sequence (DNA): TGTGCCAGCAGTTTAAACGTTCAGGTCTCCTACGAGCAGTACTTC. This gives the protein CASSLNVQVSYEQYF.

This chain uses TRBV19 with TRBJ1-1; 12 bases agree with TRBD1. The CDR3 loop spans 17 amino acids. Trimming at V came to 4 bases and at J to 1 base, leaving 7 bases not matched to a gene. Per germline, CDR1 LNHDA and CDR2 SQIVND (reference sequence). CDR3 sequence (DNA): TGTGCCAGTAGTAAAAGGGACAGGGGGCGCGGGAACACTGAAGCTTTCTTT. Its translation: CASSKRDRGRGNTEAFF.

DNA of the CDR3: TGTGCCAGCAGCTCCCGCCAGGGACTAGATACGAGTGAGCAGTTCTTC. Translated: CASSSRQGLDTSEQFF. The chain has TRBV7-7 and TRBJ2-1, with 8 bases aligning to TRBD2. The CDR3 covers 16 residues. Per germline, CDR1 SSHAT and CDR2 FNYEAQ (reference sequence). With V trimmed by 4 bases and J by 9 bases, 14 bases remained unmatched.

The chain links TRBV9 to TRBJ2-1, with 8 bases that match TRBD2. J gave up 5 bases and V 0 bases, and 7 bases lay outside the gene matches. This CDR3 comprises 16 residues. Germline V CDR1 and CDR2: SGDLS, YYNGEE. The DNA for the CDR3 is TGTGCCAGCAGCGTAGCTCTACTAGCGGCTGACAATGAGCAGTTCTTC. Encoded protein: CASSVALLAADNEQFF.

The chain uses TRBV19 and TRBJ2-5, with 11 nucleotides matching TRBD2. The CDR3 runs to 14 residues. V was clipped by 6 bases and J by 4 bases; unmatched bases: 4. The germline gives CDR1 LNHDA, CDR2 SQIVND (reference sequence). CDR3 in amino acids: CASRKLAGAETQYF. CDR3 bases: TGTGCCAGTAGGAAACTAGCGGGGGCAGAGACCCAGTACTTC.

The genes are TRBV7-6 and TRBJ2-1, with 11 bases fitting TRBD2. Germline V gene sequence: CDR1 SGHVS, CDR2 FNYEAQ. The CDR3 sequence is 19 residues long. V dropped 5 bases and J dropped 7; count of bases not matched to a gene: 19. The CDR3 DNA follows: TGTGCCAGCAGCGAACTGCAGGAGGATAGCGGGAGGGCCCGGAATGAGCAGTTCTTC. It specifies CASSELQEDSGRARNEQFF.

The chain couples TRBV5-1 to TRBJ2-1, with 10 bases matching TRBD2. This CDR3 is built from 15 residues. Trimming took 5 bases from V and 5 from J; bases not matched to a gene: 7. Germline V lookup: CDR1 SGHRS, CDR2 YFSETQ. The CDR3 DNA follows: TGCGCCAGCAGATCCGGGACTAGCGAGAACAATGAGCAGTTCTTC. Encoded protein: CASRSGTSENNEQFF.

The chain combines TRBV5-6 with TRBJ1-4; D not certain. V was pared by 4 bases and J by 0 bases, with 10 bases between. Germline V CDR1 and CDR2: SGHDT, YYEEEE. The CDR3 contains 15 residues. CDR3 bases: TGTGCCAGCAGCCTGGGGAGGACAACTAATGAAAAACTGTTTTTT. It yields the protein CASSLGRTTNEKLFF.

The chain combines TRBV5-8 with TRBJ2-5, with TRBD1 matching over 9 bases. Unmatched junction bases numbered 10, after V lost 4 bases and J lost 3 bases. Germline V CDR1 and CDR2: SGHTS, YDEGEE. The CDR3 loop spans 16 amino acids. CDR3 nucleotides: TGTGCCAGCAGCCCATCTCTGAGGACAGGGGAAGAGACCCAGTACTTC. This gives the protein CASSPSLRTGEETQYF.

The chain links TRBV6-5 to TRBJ2-3; the match to TRBD2 covers 12 bases. Per germline, CDR1 MNHEY and CDR2 SVGAGI. There are 15 residues in the CDR3. Trimming took 7 bases from V and 2 from J; bases not matched to a gene: 4. CDR3 sequence (DNA): TGTGCCAGCACCGGACTAGCGGGGACCACAGATACGCAGTATTTT. It encodes CASTGLAGTTDTQYF.

This chain links TRBV9 with TRBJ1-5; weak D call: TRBD1 (6 bases). CDR1 and CDR2 (germline): SGDLS, YYNGEE. This CDR3 region has 14 residues. The germline V and J ends were trimmed by 4 bases and 5 bases, with 13 bases remaining between them. The CDR3 loop reads CASSRGGPDQPQHF. The CDR3 DNA reads TGTGCCAGCAGCCGAGGGGGACCTGATCAGCCCCAGCATTTT.

This chain links TRBV15 with TRBJ2-7; 7 bases map to TRBD1. Trimming removed 3 bases from V and 2 bases from J; junction bases left unmatched: 10. The CDR3 runs 16 residues. Germline V gene lookup returns CDR1 LNHNV and CDR2 YYDKDF (reference sequence). This CDR3 reads CATSSSPGQPTYEQYF. In DNA form, the CDR3 reads TGTGCCACCAGCAGTAGCCCGGGACAGCCTACCTACGAGCAGTACTTC.

This chain links TRBV7-2 with TRBJ2-7, with TRBD2 matching over 9 bases. J lost 4 bases, V lost 5 bases, and 12 bases had no gene match. From germline, CDR1 is SGHTA and CDR2 FQGNSA. The CDR3 runs 16 residues. CDR3 residues: CASSPFGSGRYYEQYF. Here the CDR3 DNA reads TGTGCCAGCAGCCCCTTCGGTAGCGGGAGATATTACGAGCAGTACTTC.

The CDR3 here is CASSPGGGSGNTIYF. The CDR3 coding sequence is TGTGCCAGCAGTCCTGGTGGAGGCTCTGGAAACACCATATATTTT. The chain joins TRBV6-4 to TRBJ1-3; unclear D gene. CDR1 is MRHNA and CDR2 is SNTAGT in the germline V gene. This CDR3 region has 15 residues. Trimming removed 5 bases at V and 0 bases at J, with 11 bases between.

With regard to this clone: Other DNA sequences from this sample encode an identical CDR3 as well. The V and J genes are TRBV29-1 and TRBJ2-7; 8 bases agree with TRBD1. The CDR3 extends over 13 amino acids. The germline V gene has CDR1 SQVTM and CDR2 ANQGSEA. The V segment lost 2 bases and the J segment 3 bases; nucleotides outside the gene matches: 3. CDR3 nucleotides: TGCAGCGTTGAAAGAACAGGGGGCTACGAGCAGTACTTC. This encodes CSVERTGGYEQYF.

V gene TRBV5-8 combines with J gene TRBJ2-2, with D possibly being TRBD1 (6 bases). The CDR3 covers 15 residues. V lost 6 bases to trimming and J lost 7 bases, with 19 bases between them. Looked up from germline, CDR1 is SGHTS and CDR2 is YDEGEE. The CDR3: CASTPGQGAFGELFF. The DNA of the CDR3 is TGTGCCAGCACCCCGGGACAAGGGGCGTTCGGGGAGCTGTTTTTT. Combining the CDR3 with reference TRBV5-8 and TRBJ2-2 gives the whole variable domain EAGVTQSPTHLIKTRGQQATLRCSPISGHTSVYWYQQALGLGLQFLLWYDEGEERNRGNFPPRFSGRQFPNYSSELNVNALELEDSALYLCASTPGQGAFGELFFGEGSRLTVL.

The CDR3 loop is CASSLVASGKRETQYF. DNA for the CDR3: TGCGCCAGCAGCTTGGTTGCTAGCGGGAAAAGAGAGACCCAGTACTTC. The genes are TRBV5-1 and TRBJ2-5; 9 bases agree with TRBD2. J was trimmed by 4 bases and V by 0 bases; bases with no gene match: 7. This CDR3 spans 16 amino acids. CDR1 and CDR2 (germline): SGHRS, YFSETQ.

This clone has only one observation. V is TRBV14 and J is TRBJ2-7; D possibly corresponds to TRBD2 (5 bases). The V end was cut by 1 base, the J end by 1 base, with 14 bases between. The CDR3 is made up of 16 amino acids. Looked up from germline, CDR1 is SGHDN and CDR2 is FVKESK. DNA for the CDR3: TGTGCCAGCAGCCAAGGCTCATATCGAGGGTCCTACGAGCAGTACTTC. It codes for CASSQGSYRGSYEQYF.

The rearrangement uses TRBV25-1 and TRBJ2-6; no clear D. This CDR3 is 14 amino acids long. Deletions cut 5 bases from V and 0 bases from J, with 5 bases between. The germline gives CDR1 MGHDK, CDR2 SYGVNS. The DNA for the CDR3 is TGTGCCAGCAGTTACAGCTCTGGGGCCAACGTCCTGACTTTC. Protein sequence: CASSYSSGANVLTF.